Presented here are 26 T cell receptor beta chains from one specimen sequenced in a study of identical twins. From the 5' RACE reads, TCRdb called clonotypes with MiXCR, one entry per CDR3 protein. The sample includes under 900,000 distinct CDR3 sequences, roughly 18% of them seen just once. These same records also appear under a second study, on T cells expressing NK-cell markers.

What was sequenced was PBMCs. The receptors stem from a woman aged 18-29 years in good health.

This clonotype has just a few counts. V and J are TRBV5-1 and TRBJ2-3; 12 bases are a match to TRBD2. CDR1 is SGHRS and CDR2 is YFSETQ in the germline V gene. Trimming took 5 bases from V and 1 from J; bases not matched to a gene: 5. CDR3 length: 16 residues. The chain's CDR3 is CASSTGLAGRTDTQYF. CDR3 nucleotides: TGCGCCAGCAGTACCGGACTAGCGGGGCGCACAGATACGCAGTATTTT.

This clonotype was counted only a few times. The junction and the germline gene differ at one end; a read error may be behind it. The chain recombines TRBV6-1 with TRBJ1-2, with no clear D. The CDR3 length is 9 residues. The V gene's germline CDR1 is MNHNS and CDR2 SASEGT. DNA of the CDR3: TGTGCCAGCGACTACGGCTACACCTTC. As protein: CASDYGYTF.

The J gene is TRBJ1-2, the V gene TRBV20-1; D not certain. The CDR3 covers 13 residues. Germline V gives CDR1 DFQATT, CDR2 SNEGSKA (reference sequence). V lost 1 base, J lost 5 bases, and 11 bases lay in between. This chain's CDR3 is CSARASPLYGYTF. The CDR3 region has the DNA TGCAGTGCTAGAGCTAGTCCACTATATGGCTACACCTTC.

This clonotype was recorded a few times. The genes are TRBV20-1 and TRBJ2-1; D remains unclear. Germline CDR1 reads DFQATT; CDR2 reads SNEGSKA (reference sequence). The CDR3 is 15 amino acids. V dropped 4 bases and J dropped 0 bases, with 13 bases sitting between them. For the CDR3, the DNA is TGCAGTGCTAAGCAACACGGAAGCTCCTACAATGAGCAGTTCTTC. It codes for CSAKQHGSSYNEQFF.

The CDR3 coding sequence is TGCAGTGCCGAAGGGGATGGCTACACCTTC. Translated, it gives CSAEGDGYTF. This chain connects TRBV20-1 to TRBJ1-2; weak D call: TRBD1 (5 bases). Germline CDR1 is DFQATT and CDR2 is SNEGSKA (reference sequence). The CDR3 has 10 residues. V shed 6 bases and J shed 6 bases, with 8 bases lying between them.

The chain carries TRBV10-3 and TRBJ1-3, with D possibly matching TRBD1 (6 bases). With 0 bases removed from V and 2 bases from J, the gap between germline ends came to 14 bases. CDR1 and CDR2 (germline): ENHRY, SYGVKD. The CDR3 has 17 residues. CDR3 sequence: CAISESNTGTAGNTIYF. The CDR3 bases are TGTGCCATCAGTGAGTCGAATACAGGGACCGCTGGAAACACCATATATTTT.

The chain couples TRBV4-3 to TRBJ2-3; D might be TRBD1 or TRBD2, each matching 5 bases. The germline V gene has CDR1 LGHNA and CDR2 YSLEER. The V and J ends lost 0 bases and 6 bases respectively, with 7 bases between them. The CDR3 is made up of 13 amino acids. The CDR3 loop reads CASSQDEGDTQYF. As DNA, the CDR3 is TGCGCCAGCAGCCAAGATGAGGGGGATACGCAGTATTTT.

CDR3 DNA sequence: TGTGCCACCTCAACAGAGTACGAGCAGTACTTC. Translated: CATSTEYEQYF. The chain is built from TRBV10-3 and TRBJ2-7; D is ambiguous. This CDR3 spans 11 amino acids. V lost 10 bases and J 4 bases, leaving 11 bases between the germline ends. CDR1 ENHRY and CDR2 SYGVKD come from the germline V gene.

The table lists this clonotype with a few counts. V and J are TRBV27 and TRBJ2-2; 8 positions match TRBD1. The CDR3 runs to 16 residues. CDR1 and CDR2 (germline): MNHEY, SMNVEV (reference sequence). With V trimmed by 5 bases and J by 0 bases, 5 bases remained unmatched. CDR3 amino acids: CASSLLTGANTGELFF. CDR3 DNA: TGTGCCAGCAGTCTACTGACAGGGGCGAACACCGGGGAGCTGTTTTTT.

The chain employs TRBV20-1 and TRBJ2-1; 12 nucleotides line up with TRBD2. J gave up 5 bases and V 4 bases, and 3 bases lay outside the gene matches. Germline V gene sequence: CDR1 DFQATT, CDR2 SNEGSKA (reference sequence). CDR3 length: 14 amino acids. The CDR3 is CSATSGRGNNEQFF. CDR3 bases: TGCAGTGCTACTAGCGGGAGGGGCAACAATGAGCAGTTCTTC.

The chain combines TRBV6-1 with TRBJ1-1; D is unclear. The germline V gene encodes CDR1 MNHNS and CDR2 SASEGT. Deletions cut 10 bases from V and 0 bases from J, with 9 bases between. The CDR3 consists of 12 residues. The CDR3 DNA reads TGTGCCACCGGGTCGGTGAACACTGAAGCTTTCTTT. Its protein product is CATGSVNTEAFF.

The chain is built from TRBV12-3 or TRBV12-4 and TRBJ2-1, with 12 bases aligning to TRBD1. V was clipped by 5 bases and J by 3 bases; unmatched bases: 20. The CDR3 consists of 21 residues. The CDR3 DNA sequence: TGTGCCAGCAGTCTTAGATCCGGGACAGGGGGCGTGGGGCCCCTCTACAATGAGCAGTTCTTC. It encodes CASSLRSGTGGVGPLYNEQFF.

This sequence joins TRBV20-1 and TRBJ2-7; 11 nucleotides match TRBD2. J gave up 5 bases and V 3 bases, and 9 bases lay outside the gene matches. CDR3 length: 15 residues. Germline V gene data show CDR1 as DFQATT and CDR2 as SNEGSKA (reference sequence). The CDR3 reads CSARGSGGAWDEQYF. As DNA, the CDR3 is TGCAGTGCTAGGGGTAGCGGGGGGGCCTGGGACGAGCAGTACTTC.

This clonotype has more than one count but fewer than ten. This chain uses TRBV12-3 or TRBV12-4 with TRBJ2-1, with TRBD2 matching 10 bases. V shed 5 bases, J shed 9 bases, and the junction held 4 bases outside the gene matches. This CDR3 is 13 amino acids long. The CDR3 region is CASSPRLAGEQFF. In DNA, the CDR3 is TGTGCCAGCAGTCCCAGACTAGCGGGTGAGCAGTTCTTC.

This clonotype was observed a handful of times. This CDR3 is CSARDESGQGFGYTF. The CDR3 coding sequence is TGCAGTGCTAGAGATGAGTCGGGACAGGGCTTCGGCTACACCTTC. The rearrangement joins TRBV20-1 to TRBJ1-2; 9 bases match TRBD1. Germline CDR1 is DFQATT and CDR2 is SNEGSKA (reference sequence). CDR3 size: 15 residues. V trimming: 0 bases; J trimming: 8 bases; junction bases outside the gene matches: 10.

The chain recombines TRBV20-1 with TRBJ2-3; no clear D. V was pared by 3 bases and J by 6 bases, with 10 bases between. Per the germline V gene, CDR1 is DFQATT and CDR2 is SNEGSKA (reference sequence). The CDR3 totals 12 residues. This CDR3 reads CSASVFRDTQYF. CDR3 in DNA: TGCAGTGCTAGTGTTTTCAGGGATACGCAGTATTTT.

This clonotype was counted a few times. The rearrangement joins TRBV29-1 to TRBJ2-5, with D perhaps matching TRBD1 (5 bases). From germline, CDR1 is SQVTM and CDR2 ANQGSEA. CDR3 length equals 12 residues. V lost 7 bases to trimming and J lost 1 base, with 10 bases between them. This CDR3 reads CSAGQGQETQYF. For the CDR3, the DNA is TGCAGCGCCGGTCAGGGCCAAGAGACCCAGTACTTC. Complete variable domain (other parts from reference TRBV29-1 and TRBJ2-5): SAVISQKPSRDICQRGTSLTIQCQVDSQVTMMFWYRQQPGQSLTLIATANQGSEATYESGFVIDKFPISRPNLTFSTLTVSNMSPEDSSIYLCSAGQGQETQYFGPGTRLLVL.

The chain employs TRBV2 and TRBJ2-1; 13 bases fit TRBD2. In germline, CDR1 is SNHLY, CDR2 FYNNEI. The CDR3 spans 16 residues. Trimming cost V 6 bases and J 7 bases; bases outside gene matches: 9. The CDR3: CASSGTSGDPGNEQFF. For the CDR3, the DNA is TGTGCCAGCAGCGGGACTAGCGGGGATCCGGGGAATGAGCAGTTCTTC. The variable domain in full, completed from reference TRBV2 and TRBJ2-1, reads EPEVTQTPSHQVTQMGQEVILRCVPISNHLYFYWYRQILGQKVEFLVSFYNNEISEKSEIFDDQFSVERPDGSNFTLKIRSTKLEDSAMYFCASSGTSGDPGNEQFFGPGTRLTVL.

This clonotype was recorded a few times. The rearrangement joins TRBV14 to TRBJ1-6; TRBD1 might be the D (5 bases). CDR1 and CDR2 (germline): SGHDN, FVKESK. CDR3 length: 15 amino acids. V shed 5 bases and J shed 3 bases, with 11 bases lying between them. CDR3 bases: TGTGCCAGCAGCAGAAGGGACGGCTATAATTCACCCCTCCACTTT. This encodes CASSRRDGYNSPLHF. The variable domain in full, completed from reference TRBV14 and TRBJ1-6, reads EAGVTQFPSHSVIEKGQTVTLRCDPISGHDNLYWYRRVMGKEIKFLLHFVKESKQDESGMPNNRFLAERTGGTYSTLKVQPAELEDSGVYFCASSRRDGYNSPLHFGNGTRLTVT.

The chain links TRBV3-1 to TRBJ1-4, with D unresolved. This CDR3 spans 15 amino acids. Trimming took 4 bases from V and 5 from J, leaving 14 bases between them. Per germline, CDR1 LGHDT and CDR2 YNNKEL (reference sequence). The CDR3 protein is CASSRRSAGNEKLFF. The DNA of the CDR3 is TGTGCCAGCAGCCGCCGGTCCGCGGGGAATGAAAAACTGTTTTTT.

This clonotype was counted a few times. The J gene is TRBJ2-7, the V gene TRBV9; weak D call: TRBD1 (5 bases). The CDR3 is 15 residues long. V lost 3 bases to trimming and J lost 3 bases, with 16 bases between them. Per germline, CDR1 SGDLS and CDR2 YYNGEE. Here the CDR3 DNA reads TGTGCCAGCAGCGAGGGGTCCGAGGTAGACTACGAGCAGTACTTC. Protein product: CASSEGSEVDYEQYF.

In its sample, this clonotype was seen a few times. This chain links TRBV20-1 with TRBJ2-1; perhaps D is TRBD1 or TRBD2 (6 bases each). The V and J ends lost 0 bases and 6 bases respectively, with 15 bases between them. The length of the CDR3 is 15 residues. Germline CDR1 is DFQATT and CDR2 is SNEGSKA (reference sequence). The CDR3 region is CSARDGGHLGNEQFF. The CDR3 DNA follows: TGCAGTGCTAGAGATGGGGGGCATCTAGGCAATGAGCAGTTCTTC.

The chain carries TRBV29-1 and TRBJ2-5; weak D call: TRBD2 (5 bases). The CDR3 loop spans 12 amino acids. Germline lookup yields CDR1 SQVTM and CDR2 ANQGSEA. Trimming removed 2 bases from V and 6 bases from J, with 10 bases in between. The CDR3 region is CSVERTGKTQYF. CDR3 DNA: TGCAGCGTTGAACGGACGGGAAAGACCCAGTACTTC.

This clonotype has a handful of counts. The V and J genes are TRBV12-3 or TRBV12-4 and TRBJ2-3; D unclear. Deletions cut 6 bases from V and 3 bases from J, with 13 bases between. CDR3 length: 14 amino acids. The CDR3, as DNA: TGTGCCAGCAGGGGGTCCGTGGGAACAGATACGCAGTATTTT. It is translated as CASRGSVGTDTQYF.

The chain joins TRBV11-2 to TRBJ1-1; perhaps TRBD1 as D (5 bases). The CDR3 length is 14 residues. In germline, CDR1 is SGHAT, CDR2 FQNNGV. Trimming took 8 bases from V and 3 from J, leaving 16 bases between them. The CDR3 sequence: CASRPGGGYTEAFF. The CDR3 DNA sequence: TGTGCCAGCCGTCCTGGGGGAGGGTACACTGAAGCTTTCTTT. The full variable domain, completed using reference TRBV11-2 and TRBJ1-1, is EAGVAQSPRYKIIEKRQSVAFWCNPISGHATLYWYQQILGQGPKLLIQFQNNGVVDDSQLPKDRFSAERLKGVDSTLKIQPAKLEDSAVYLCASRPGGGYTEAFFGQGTRLTVV.

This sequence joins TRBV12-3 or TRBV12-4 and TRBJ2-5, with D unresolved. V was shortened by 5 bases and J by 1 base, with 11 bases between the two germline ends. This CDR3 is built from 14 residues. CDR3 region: CASSLNGFQETQYF. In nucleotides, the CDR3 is TGTGCCAGCAGTCTCAACGGCTTCCAAGAGACCCAGTACTTC.